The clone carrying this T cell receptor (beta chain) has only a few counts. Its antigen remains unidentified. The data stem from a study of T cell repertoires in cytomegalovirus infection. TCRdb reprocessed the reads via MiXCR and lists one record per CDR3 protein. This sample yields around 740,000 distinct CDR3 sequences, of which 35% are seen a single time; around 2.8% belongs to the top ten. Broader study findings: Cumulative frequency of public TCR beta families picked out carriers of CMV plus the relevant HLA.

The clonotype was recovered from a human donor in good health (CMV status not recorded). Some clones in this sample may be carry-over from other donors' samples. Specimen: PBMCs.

The CDR3: CASAGGAGTTLQETQYF. CDR3 sequence (DNA): TGTGCCAGTGCCGGGGGAGCGGGAACTACTCTCCAAGAGACCCAGTACTTC. The chain links TRBV19 to TRBJ2-5; 7 bases map to TRBD2. This CDR3 has 17 residues. Trimming removed 8 bases from V and 1 base from J; junction bases left unmatched: 16. Germline V lookup: CDR1 LNHDA, CDR2 SQIVND (reference sequence).